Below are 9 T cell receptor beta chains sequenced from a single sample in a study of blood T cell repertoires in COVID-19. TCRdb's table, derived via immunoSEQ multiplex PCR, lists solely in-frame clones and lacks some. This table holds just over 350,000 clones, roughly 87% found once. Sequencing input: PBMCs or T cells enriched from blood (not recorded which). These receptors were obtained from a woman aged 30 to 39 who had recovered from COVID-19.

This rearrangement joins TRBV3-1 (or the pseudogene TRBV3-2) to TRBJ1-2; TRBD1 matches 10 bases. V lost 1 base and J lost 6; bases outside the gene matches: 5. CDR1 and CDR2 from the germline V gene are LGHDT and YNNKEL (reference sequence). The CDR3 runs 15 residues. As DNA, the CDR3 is TGTGCCAGCAGCCAAGCCGGGACAGGGGCCGATGGCTACACCTTC. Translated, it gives CASSQAGTGADGYTF.

This chain's CDR3 is CASSQQVYPGGCSSYNEQFF. CDR3 in DNA: TGCGCCAGCAGTCAACAAGTTTACCCGGGTGGCTGCAGCTCCTACAATGAGCAGTTCTTC. V gene TRBV23-1 combines with J gene TRBJ2-1; D gene uncertain. TRBV23-1 belongs to the ORF category, with a function that is uncertain. With 2 bases removed from V and 0 bases from J, the gap between germline ends came to 23 bases. CDR3 length: 20 residues.

The CDR3 DNA reads as TGTGCCAGCAGTTTGGGAACAGGGGGATATAATTCACCCCTCCACTTT. Translated, it gives CASSLGTGGYNSPLHF. The V and J genes are TRBV27 and TRBJ1-6; 8 nucleotides align to TRBD1. V trimming: 3 bases; J trimming: 4 bases; junction bases outside the gene matches: 5. The germline V gene encodes CDR1 MNHEY and CDR2 SMNVEV (reference sequence). The CDR3 totals 16 residues.

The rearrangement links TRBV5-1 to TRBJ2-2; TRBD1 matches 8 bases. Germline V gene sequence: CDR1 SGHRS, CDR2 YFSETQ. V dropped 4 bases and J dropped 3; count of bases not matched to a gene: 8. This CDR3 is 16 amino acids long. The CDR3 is CASSPGTGVDTGELFF. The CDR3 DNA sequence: TGCGCCAGCAGCCCCGGGACAGGTGTGGACACCGGGGAGCTGTTTTTT.

In DNA, the CDR3 is TGTGCCAGCAGTCCCGGGACAGTCTCCTACGAGCAGTACTTC. It translates to CASSPGTVSYEQYF. The V gene is TRBV6-5, the J gene TRBJ2-7, with 7 nucleotides matching TRBD1. Trimming took 5 bases from V and 0 from J; bases not matched to a gene: 4. CDR1 and CDR2 from the germline V gene are MNHEY and SVGAGI. CDR3 length: 14 amino acids.

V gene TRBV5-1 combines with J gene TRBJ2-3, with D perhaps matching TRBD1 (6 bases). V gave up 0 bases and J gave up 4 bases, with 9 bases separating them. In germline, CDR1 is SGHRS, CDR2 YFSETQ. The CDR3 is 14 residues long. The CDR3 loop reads CASSLDRDPDTQYF. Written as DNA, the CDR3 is TGCGCCAGCAGCTTGGACAGGGACCCAGATACGCAGTATTTT.

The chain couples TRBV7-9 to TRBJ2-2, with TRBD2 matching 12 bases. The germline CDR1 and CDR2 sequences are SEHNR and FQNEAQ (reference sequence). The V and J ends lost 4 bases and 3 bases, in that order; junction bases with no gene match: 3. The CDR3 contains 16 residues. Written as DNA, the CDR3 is TGTGCCAGCAGCTCACTAGCGGGAGGAGACACCGGGGAGCTGTTTTTT. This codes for CASSSLAGGDTGELFF.

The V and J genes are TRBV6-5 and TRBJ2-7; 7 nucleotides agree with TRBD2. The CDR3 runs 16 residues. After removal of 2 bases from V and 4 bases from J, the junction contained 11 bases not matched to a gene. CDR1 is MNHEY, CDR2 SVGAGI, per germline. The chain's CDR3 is CASSYHLGGGFYEQYF. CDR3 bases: TGTGCCAGCAGTTACCACCTGGGGGGGGGATTTTACGAGCAGTACTTC.

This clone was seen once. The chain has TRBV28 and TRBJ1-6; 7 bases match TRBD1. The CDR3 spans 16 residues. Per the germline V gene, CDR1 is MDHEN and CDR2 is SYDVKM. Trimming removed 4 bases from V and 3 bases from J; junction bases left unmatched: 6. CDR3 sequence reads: CASSSLGQVYNSPLHF. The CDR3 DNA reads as TGTGCCAGCAGTTCCCTAGGACAGGTCTATAATTCACCCCTCCACTTT. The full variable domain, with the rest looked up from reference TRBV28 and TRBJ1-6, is DVKVTQSSRYLVKRTGEKVFLECVQDMDHENMFWYRQDPGLGLRLIYFSYDVKMKEKGDIPEGYSVSREKKERFSLILESASTNQTSMYLCASSSLGQVYNSPLHFGNGTRLTVT.